These 23 T cell receptor beta chains were all obtained from the same sample, sequenced in a study of blood T cell repertoires in COVID-19. Some clones are missing from TCRdb's copy, which holds only in-frame ones; the method was immunoSEQ multiplex PCR. The sample lists 200,000 to 250,000 clones; over 75% were seen once. Input material: peripheral blood. These receptors came from a man in his fifties with COVID-19, enrolled during active disease.

The chain is built from TRBV11-2 and TRBJ1-6; D is undetermined. The CDR3 is made up of 16 amino acids. Germline V gives CDR1 SGHAT, CDR2 FQNNGV. Trimming removed 1 base at V and 4 bases at J, with 11 bases between. The CDR3 bases are TGTGCCAGCAGCTTAGGGGTCGGGAGTTATAATTCACCCCTCCACTTT. Its translation is CASSLGVGSYNSPLHF.

The chain uses TRBV10-2 and TRBJ1-1; TRBD1 might be the D (5 bases). Germline CDR1 and CDR2: WSHSY and SAAADI. CDR3 length: 15 amino acids. With 2 bases removed from V and 1 base from J, the gap between germline ends came to 11 bases. In DNA, the CDR3 is TGCGCCAGCAGTGAGCCACAGGAGACGAACACTGAAGCTTTCTTT. It specifies CASSEPQETNTEAFF.

Notes on this clone: The junction departs from the called germline gene at one end, perhaps through a read error. The chain links TRBV7-7 to TRBJ2-7; 8 nucleotides align to TRBD1. CDR3 size: 13 residues. CDR1 is SSHAT, CDR2 FNYEAQ, per germline (reference sequence). CDR3 in DNA: TGTGCTAGCAGCGTTGACAGGGGTGGGGAGCAGTACTTC. It yields the protein CASSVDRGGEQYF.

J is TRBJ2-3 and V is TRBV29-1; TRBD1 matches at 7 bases. The CDR3 extends over 15 amino acids. Germline CDR1 and CDR2: SQVTM and ANQGSEA. Losses at the gene ends were 7 bases for V and 1 base for J; bases not matched to a gene: 11. The DNA of the CDR3 is TGCAGCGCCGCACAGGGGTTCTTGGGCACAGATACGCAGTATTTT. Amino acid sequence: CSAAQGFLGTDTQYF.

This chain links TRBV5-1 with TRBJ1-6; D possibly corresponds to TRBD1 (6 bases). The CDR3 totals 15 residues. V shed 4 bases and J shed 7 bases, with 15 bases lying between them. Looked up from germline, CDR1 is SGHRS and CDR2 is YFSETQ. DNA for the CDR3: TGCGCCAGCAGCCCAGGACAGAATGACAATTCACCCCTCCACTTT. It yields the protein CASSPGQNDNSPLHF.

The rearrangement joins TRBV11-2 to TRBJ1-6, with D uncertain. The germline gives CDR1 SGHAT, CDR2 FQNNGV. Between the trimmed V and J ends, which lost 1 base and 7 bases, there was a span of 5 bases. CDR3 length: 13 amino acids. CDR3 DNA sequence: TGTGCCAGCAGCTTAGCAGAAAATTCACCCCTCCACTTT. It is translated as CASSLAENSPLHF.

CDR3 protein: CASTPYASFTDTQYF. DNA for the CDR3: TGTGCCAGCACTCCGTACGCCAGTTTCACAGATACGCAGTATTTT. The chain combines TRBV25-1 with TRBJ2-3, with D uncertain. Germline lookup yields CDR1 MGHDK and CDR2 SYGVNS. The ends were cut back, 7 bases at V and 2 bases at J, with 16 bases in the middle. The CDR3 length is 15 residues.

This chain uses TRBV7-3 with TRBJ2-2; 11 nucleotides match TRBD2. The ends lost 2 bases at V and 1 base at J; junction bases unmatched: 6. The CDR3 runs 18 residues. Germline-derived CDR1 and CDR2 are SGHTA and FQGTGA. CDR3 loop: CASSLGLAGGQNTGELFF. The CDR3 DNA sequence: TGTGCCAGCAGCTTAGGGCTAGCGGGGGGCCAGAACACCGGGGAGCTGTTTTTT.

The CDR3 coding sequence is TGTGCCAGCAGTGACAGGGGCGGGACTGAAGCTTTCTTT. Amino acids: CASSDRGGTEAFF. This chain joins TRBV2 and TRBJ1-1; D is perhaps TRBD1 (6 bases). CDR1 and CDR2 from the germline V gene are SNHLY and FYNNEI. Trimming shortened V by 3 bases and J by 5 bases, and 10 bases separated the two germline ends. The CDR3 is 13 amino acids.

This clone was seen just once. J is TRBJ2-1 and V is TRBV10-3; TRBD1 is a possible D gene (6 bases). With 5 bases removed from V and 8 bases from J, the gap between germline ends came to 13 bases. Germline V gene data show CDR1 as ENHRY and CDR2 as SYGVKD. The CDR3 length is 13 residues. The CDR3 region is CAISQQGMDEQFF. The CDR3 bases are TGTGCCATCAGTCAACAGGGTATGGATGAGCAGTTCTTC.

The chain combines TRBV7-8 with TRBJ1-1; D call uncertain. Germline CDR1 is SGHVS and CDR2 is FQNEAQ. Trimming stripped 5 bases from V and 4 bases from J, with 11 bases between. CDR3 length: 13 residues. The CDR3 reads CASSPGEITEAFF. The CDR3 DNA reads TGTGCCAGCAGCCCCGGGGAAATCACTGAAGCTTTCTTT.

This clone has only one observation. In DNA form, the CDR3 reads TGCGCCAGCAGCACTCTCGGACTAGCAGACACAGATACGCAGTATTTT. Encoded protein: CASSTLGLADTDTQYF. This chain uses TRBV5-1 with TRBJ2-3, with 8 bases lining up with TRBD2. The J segment lost 2 bases and the V segment lost 4 bases, leaving 9 bases of the junction unmatched. Per the germline V gene, CDR1 is SGHRS and CDR2 is YFSETQ. The CDR3 is 16 residues long.

The chain carries TRBV6-1 and TRBJ1-5; D not resolved. Per germline, CDR1 MNHNS and CDR2 SASEGT. The CDR3 is 14 residues long. V lost 6 bases and J 3 bases, leaving 12 bases between the germline ends. The CDR3 DNA reads TGTGCCAGCAGCCCCGGACTCCTCAATCAGCCCCAGCATTTT. Residues: CASSPGLLNQPQHF.

This chain links TRBV10-1 with TRBJ1-5; the match to TRBD1 covers 10 bases. The CDR3 is made up of 16 amino acids. The ends lost 6 bases at V and 1 base at J; junction bases unmatched: 6. Germline CDR1 and CDR2: WNHNN and SYGVQD (reference sequence). The CDR3 DNA sequence: TGCGCCAGCAGGGACAGGGGGAAAATAAGCAATCAGCCCCAGCATTTT. It codes for CASRDRGKISNQPQHF.

V gene TRBV14 combines with J gene TRBJ1-2; the match to TRBD1 covers 8 bases. Unmatched junction bases numbered 4, after V lost 3 bases and J lost 7 bases. This CDR3 has 13 residues. Germline-derived CDR1 and CDR2 are SGHDN and FVKESK. CDR3 nucleotide sequence: TGTGCCAGCAGCCACCCGGACAGGGTTGGCTACACCTTC. Its translation is CASSHPDRVGYTF.

The rearrangement joins TRBV9 to TRBJ1-4; 9 bases map to TRBD1. Trimming took 0 bases from V and 8 from J; bases not matched to a gene: 2. CDR3 length: 14 amino acids. The germline gives CDR1 SGDLS, CDR2 YYNGEE. The CDR3 region is CASSVGGQGEKLFF. The DNA for the CDR3 is TGTGCCAGCAGCGTAGGGGGACAGGGAGAAAAACTGTTTTTT.

This chain uses TRBV27 with TRBJ1-6, with TRBD1 matching 8 bases. After removal of 6 bases from V and 9 bases from J, the junction contained 13 bases not matched to a gene. The germline V gene encodes CDR1 MNHEY and CDR2 SMNVEV (reference sequence). There are 16 residues in the CDR3. CDR3 protein: CASSSLYGQGASPLHF. DNA for the CDR3: TGTGCCAGCAGCTCCCTTTACGGACAGGGAGCTTCACCCCTCCACTTT.

This chain connects TRBV5-4 to TRBJ2-3; 9 positions match TRBD2. Germline lookup yields CDR1 SGHNT and CDR2 YYREEE (reference sequence). The J segment lost 1 base and the V segment lost 3 bases, leaving 6 bases of the junction unmatched. The CDR3 totals 16 residues. DNA of the CDR3: TGTGCCAGCAGCTCAAAGCGGGGGGCTGGCACAGATACGCAGTATTTT. This encodes CASSSKRGAGTDTQYF.

The J gene is TRBJ2-7, the V gene TRBV13; 10 bases map to TRBD2. Germline CDR1 reads PRHDT; CDR2 reads FYEKMQ (reference sequence). Trimming cost V 5 bases and J 2 bases; bases outside gene matches: 3. This CDR3 comprises 14 residues. CDR3 loop: CASSPSGGAYEQYF. CDR3 DNA sequence: TGTGCCAGCAGCCCCAGCGGGGGGGCCTACGAGCAGTACTTC.

This sequence joins TRBV5-1 and TRBJ2-7; 7 bases fit TRBD1. Germline V lookup: CDR1 SGHRS, CDR2 YFSETQ. This CDR3 has 15 residues. V dropped 1 base and J dropped 3; count of bases not matched to a gene: 7. This CDR3 reads CASSLRGDRVYEQYF. The CDR3 DNA is TGCGCCAGCAGCTTGCGAGGTGACAGGGTCTACGAGCAGTACTTC.

This chain joins TRBV7-3 and TRBJ2-1; 8 nucleotides agree with TRBD1. CDR1 is SGHTA, CDR2 FQGTGA, per germline. V lost 3 bases and J lost 10; bases outside the gene matches: 5. The CDR3 is 13 residues long. DNA for the CDR3: TGTGCCAGCAGCTTCTTGGACAGGGACGAGCAGTTCTTC. Protein sequence: CASSFLDRDEQFF.

V is TRBV3-1 (or the pseudogene TRBV3-2) and J is TRBJ1-1, with 7 bases lining up with TRBD1. This CDR3 comprises 14 residues. Germline assignment: CDR1 LGHDT and CDR2 YNNKEL (reference sequence). The trim removed 1 base at V and 5 bases at J, leaving 4 bases unmatched. The CDR3 sequence: CASSQVGRGTEAFF. CDR3 bases: TGTGCCAGCAGCCAAGTCGGCAGGGGGACTGAAGCTTTCTTT.

DNA of the CDR3: TGTGCCAGTAGTATAGTTGCGGCAGCCAATTCCTACACCTTC. Protein product: CASSIVAAANSYTF. V usage is TRBV19 and J usage is TRBJ1-2; D not resolved. This CDR3 is built from 14 residues. The germline CDR1 and CDR2 sequences are LNHDA and SQIVND (reference sequence). V was shortened by 1 base and J by 10 bases, with 16 bases between the two germline ends. Drawing the rest from reference TRBV19 and TRBJ1-2, the complete variable domain is DGGITQSPKYLFRKEGQNVTLSCEQNLNHDAMYWYRQDPGQGLRLIYYSQIVNDFQKGDIAEGYSVSREKKESFPLTVTSAQKNPTAFYLCASSIVAAANSYTFGSGTRLTVV.